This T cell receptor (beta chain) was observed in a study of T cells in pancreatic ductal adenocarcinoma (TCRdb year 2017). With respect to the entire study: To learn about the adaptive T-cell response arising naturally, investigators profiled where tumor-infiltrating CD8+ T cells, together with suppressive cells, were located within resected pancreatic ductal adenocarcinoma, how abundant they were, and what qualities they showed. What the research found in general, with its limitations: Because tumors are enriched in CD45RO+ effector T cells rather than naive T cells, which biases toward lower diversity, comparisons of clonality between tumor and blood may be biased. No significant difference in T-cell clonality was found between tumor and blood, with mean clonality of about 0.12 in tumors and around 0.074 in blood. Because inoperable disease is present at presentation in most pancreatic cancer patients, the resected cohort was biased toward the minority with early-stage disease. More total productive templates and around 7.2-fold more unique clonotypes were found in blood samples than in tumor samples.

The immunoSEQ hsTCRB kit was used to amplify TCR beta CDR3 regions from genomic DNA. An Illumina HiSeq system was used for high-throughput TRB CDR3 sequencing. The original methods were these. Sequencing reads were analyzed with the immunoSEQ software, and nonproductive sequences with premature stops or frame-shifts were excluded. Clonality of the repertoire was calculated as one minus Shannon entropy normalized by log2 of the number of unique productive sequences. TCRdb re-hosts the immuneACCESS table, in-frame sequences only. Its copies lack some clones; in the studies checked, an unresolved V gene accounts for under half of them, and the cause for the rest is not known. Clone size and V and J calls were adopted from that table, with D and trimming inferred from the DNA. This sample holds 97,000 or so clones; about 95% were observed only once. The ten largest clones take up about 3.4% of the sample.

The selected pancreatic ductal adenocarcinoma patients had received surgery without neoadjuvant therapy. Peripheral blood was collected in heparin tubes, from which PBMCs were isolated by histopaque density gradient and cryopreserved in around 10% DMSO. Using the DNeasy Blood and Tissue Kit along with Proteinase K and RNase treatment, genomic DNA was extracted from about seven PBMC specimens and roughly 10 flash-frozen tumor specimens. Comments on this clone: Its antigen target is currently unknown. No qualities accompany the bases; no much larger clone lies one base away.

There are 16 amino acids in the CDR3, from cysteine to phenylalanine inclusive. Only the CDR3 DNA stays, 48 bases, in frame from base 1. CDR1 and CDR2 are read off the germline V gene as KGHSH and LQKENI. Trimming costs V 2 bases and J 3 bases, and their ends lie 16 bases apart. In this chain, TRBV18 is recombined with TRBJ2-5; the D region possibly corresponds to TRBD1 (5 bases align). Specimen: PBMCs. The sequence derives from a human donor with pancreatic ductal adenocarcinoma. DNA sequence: TGTGCCAGCTCACCATCCCCCCTCACAGGAGAAGAGACCCAGTACTTC. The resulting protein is CASSPSPLTGEETQYF.